This T cell receptor (beta chain) was captured by sequencing in a study of T cell responses to AZD1222 COVID-19 vaccine. Study-level results: Donors, mostly white British, included more females; clonal diversity was possibly underestimated. The study found Spike-specific TCR breadth and depth rose after two AZD1222 doses. There were vaccine-associated CD4 TCRs across spike, dominant at 160-218 and 743-854. Recipients of AZD1222 seropositive at baseline numbered only 6 or 7.

This clone was recorded once. What it recognizes is unknown. TCRdb's table, derived via immunoSEQ multiplex PCR, lists solely in-frame clones and lacks some. The table shows about 140,000 clones, with less than 95% occurring only once. Trimming shortened V by 2 bases and J by 5 bases, and 14 bases separated the two germline ends. The CDR3 totals 14 residues. Germline V gene sequence: CDR1 SGHRS, CDR2 YFSETQ. The material sequenced was peripheral blood, taken 28 days after the second dose of the MenACWY control vaccine. The V call is TRBV5-1, the J call TRBJ2-7; D might be TRBD2 (5 bases). The TCR was taken from an adult who received the MenACWY meningococcal vaccine as a control. The CDR3 loop is CASSFQRGSNEQYF. In nucleotides, the CDR3 is TGCGCCAGCAGCTTTCAACGGGGTAGCAACGAGCAGTACTTC.